This T cell receptor (beta chain) is from a study of CXCR3-negative and CXCR3-positive naive CD8 T cells. The method, 5' RACE with UMI labels, was used to prepare the TRB cDNA libraries. TCRdb processed the 5' RACE reads again and assigns one entry to each CDR3 protein, with no DNA. The listing contains 150,000 to 170,000 distinct CDR3 sequences. Germline loops: CDR1 MDHEN, CDR2 SYDVKM. The CDR3 consists of 16 residues. To note about this clonotype: Its target is not known.

Using triplicate sorts, some 320,000 cells were collected each time from every CD8+ T cell subset. General study points: Freshly isolated PBMCs were used in most assays, given partial CXCR3 loss after freezing. Compared with CXCR3-negative naive cells, CXCR3-positive naive cells showed more hydrophobic TRB CDR3s. Diversity ran similarly high across both naive subsets but far lower in memory CD8+ cells.

This receptor was taken from a human donor in good health. Some clones in this sample may be carry-over from other donors' samples. The chain employs TRBV28 and TRBJ1-1; TCRdb returns TRBD1, unconfirmable since there is no DNA. The sequenced material came from naive CXCR3+ CD8+ T cells from blood. Subset: CD45RO-CCR7+CD27+CD95- naive CD8+ T cells expressing CXCR3 (TNR3+). CDR3: CASSLYDTGRNTEAFF.